This passage covers 28 T cell receptor beta chains from one sample sequenced in a study of blood T cell repertoires in COVID-19. The repertoire was sequenced with immunoSEQ multiplex PCR; TCRdb's copy has only in-frame clones and lacks some. The table shows about 180,000 clones, with 83% occurring only once. The sample taken for sequencing was peripheral blood. All receptors derive from a woman in her seventies with COVID-19, enrolled during active disease.

This chain links TRBV11-3 with TRBJ1-1, with D unresolved. From germline, CDR1 is SGHNT and CDR2 YENEEA. V lost 3 bases, J lost 1 base, and 6 bases lay in between. The CDR3 consists of 13 residues. CDR3 in amino acids: CASSFSQNTEAFF. CDR3 bases: TGTGCCAGCAGCTTTTCACAGAACACTGAAGCTTTCTTT. Full variable domain (missing parts from reference TRBV11-3 and TRBJ1-1): EAGVVQSPRYKIIEKKQPVAFWCNPISGHNTLYWYLQNLGQGPELLIRYENEEAVDDSQLPKDRFSAERLKGVDSTLKIQPAELGDSAVYLCASSFSQNTEAFFGQGTRLTVV.

The gene calls are TRBV19 and TRBJ1-5; TRBD1 agrees at 7 bases. This CDR3 comprises 13 residues. Germline V gene sequence: CDR1 LNHDA, CDR2 SQIVND (reference sequence). V lost 8 bases, J lost 6 bases, and 7 bases stayed unmatched. The CDR3 reads CASSDRVGQPQHF. CDR3 bases: TGTGCCAGTTCCGACAGGGTGGGTCAGCCCCAGCATTTT.

The V gene is TRBV9, the J gene TRBJ2-2; D is ambiguous. Per the germline V gene, CDR1 is SGDLS and CDR2 is YYNGEE. The germline V and J ends were trimmed by 2 bases and 1 base, with 3 bases remaining between them. The CDR3 runs 13 residues. The CDR3 bases are TGTGCCAGCAGCGTCCAGAACACCGGGGAGCTGTTTTTT. The encoded protein is CASSVQNTGELFF.

This clone was detected only once. The chain uses TRBV24-1 and TRBJ2-7; perhaps TRBD2 as D (5 bases). Looked up from germline, CDR1 is KGHDR and CDR2 is SFDVKD. The CDR3 is 15 residues long. Trimming pared 2 bases from V and 6 bases from J, leaving 16 bases between. CDR3 in amino acids: CATSDSRDFAGEQYF. The CDR3 DNA is TGTGCCACCAGTGATTCGAGGGATTTTGCGGGCGAGCAGTACTTC.

The chain uses TRBV6-2 or TRBV6-3 and TRBJ2-3, with D perhaps matching TRBD1 (6 bases). Per the germline V gene, CDR1 is MNHEY and CDR2 is SVGEGT. V was cut by 5 bases and J by 0 bases, with 12 bases left in between. The CDR3 extends over 15 amino acids. CDR3 residues: CASSDQGSSTDTQYF. The CDR3 DNA follows: TGTGCCAGCAGTGATCAGGGGTCTAGCACAGATACGCAGTATTTT.

The chain joins TRBV28 to TRBJ1-2, with 9 bases matching TRBD1. The CDR3 sequence is 13 residues long. CDR1 is MDHEN, CDR2 SYDVKM, per germline. Trimming took 6 bases from V and 6 from J; bases not matched to a gene: 5. CDR3 sequence: CASRGTGRDGYTF. Here the CDR3 DNA reads TGTGCCAGCAGGGGGACAGGGAGGGATGGCTACACCTTC.

The chain recombines TRBV28 with TRBJ1-6; tentatively, D is TRBD1 (5 bases). V shed 2 bases and J shed 6 bases, with 11 bases lying between them. The germline CDR1 and CDR2 sequences are MDHEN and SYDVKM. CDR3 length equals 15 residues. CDR3 residues: CASSLGGGTNSPLHF. The CDR3 DNA is TGTGCCAGCAGTTTAGGGGGGGGGACTAATTCACCCCTCCACTTT.

The chain is built from TRBV5-1 and TRBJ2-2; D perhaps matches TRBD1 (5 bases). This CDR3 spans 16 amino acids. Germline V CDR1 and CDR2: SGHRS, YFSETQ. V was shortened by 0 bases and J by 0 bases, with 9 bases between the two germline ends. The CDR3, as DNA: TGCGCCAGCAGCTTGGGACAGTCTACGAACACCGGGGAGCTGTTTTTT. It codes for CASSLGQSTNTGELFF.

This chain connects TRBV27 to TRBJ1-5; weak D call: TRBD1 (5 bases). V gave up 2 bases and J gave up 7 bases, with 12 bases separating them. The germline CDR1 and CDR2 sequences are MNHEY and SMNVEV (reference sequence). This CDR3 is 14 amino acids long. The CDR3 region is CASSLRQGRQPQHF. The CDR3 DNA is TGTGCCAGCAGTTTACGGCAGGGCAGACAGCCCCAGCATTTT.

This clone was picked up one time. The chain combines TRBV30 with TRBJ2-3; TRBD2 matches at 12 bases. The germline CDR1 and CDR2 sequences are GTSNPN and SVGIG (reference sequence). V gave up 7 bases and J gave up 3 bases; unmatched junction bases: 2. The CDR3 is made up of 13 amino acids. This CDR3 reads CASLAGGTDTQYF. CDR3 DNA: TGTGCCTCGCTAGCGGGAGGGACAGATACGCAGTATTTT.

The genes are TRBV19 and TRBJ1-6; TRBD1 agrees at 8 bases. CDR1 is LNHDA and CDR2 is SQIVND in the germline V gene (reference sequence). The CDR3 covers 14 residues. Germline trimming cut 5 bases from V and 7 bases from J; bases unmatched to any gene: 4. The CDR3 here is CASSARGRNSPLHF. CDR3 nucleotides: TGTGCCAGTAGTGCCAGGGGGCGGAATTCACCCCTCCACTTT.

V usage is TRBV5-8 and J usage is TRBJ1-6; weak D call: TRBD1 (6 bases). CDR3 size: 15 residues. Germline V gene data show CDR1 as SGHTS and CDR2 as YDEGEE. V was clipped by 0 bases and J by 7 bases, with 11 bases between them. The CDR3 sequence is CASSLVVGQNSPLHF. The CDR3 DNA sequence: TGTGCCAGCAGCTTGGTTGTCGGACAGAATTCACCCCTCCACTTT.

The chain links TRBV15 to TRBJ2-1; the match to TRBD2 covers 10 bases. In germline, CDR1 is LNHNV, CDR2 YYDKDF (reference sequence). This CDR3 has 15 amino acids. With 1 base clipped from V and 4 bases from J, the junction kept 1 base outside the gene matches. CDR3 sequence (DNA): TGTGCCACCAGCAGAGGACTAGCGGGTTACAATGAGCAGTTCTTC. Protein: CATSRGLAGYNEQFF.

CDR3 loop: CASSLRGYYNSPLHF. In nucleotides, the CDR3 is TGTGCCAGCAGTTTAAGGGGTTATTATAATTCACCCCTCCACTTT. The rearrangement uses TRBV27 and TRBJ1-6; tentative D call: TRBD1 (5 bases). This CDR3 has 15 residues. Germline-derived CDR1 and CDR2 are MNHEY and SMNVEV (reference sequence). V lost 2 bases and J 4 bases, leaving 9 bases between the germline ends.

This clone was recorded a few times. The chain carries TRBV30 and TRBJ1-1, with TRBD1 identical over 7 bases. The CDR3 sequence is 13 residues long. The V gene's germline CDR1 is GTSNPN and CDR2 SVGIG (reference sequence). V lost 2 bases and J lost 10; bases outside the gene matches: 10. In DNA, the CDR3 is TGTGCCTGGAGTCTAAACACGAGACAGGGAGCTTTCTTT. Translation: CAWSLNTRQGAFF. Full variable domain (outside the CDR3, taken from reference TRBV30 and TRBJ1-1): SQTIHQWPATLVQPVGSPLSLECTVEGTSNPNLYWYRQAAGRGLQLLFYSVGIGQISSEVPQNLSASRPQDRQFILSSKKLLLSDSGFYLCAWSLNTRQGAFFGQGTRLTVV.

This chain connects TRBV28 to TRBJ1-2; 7 bases align to TRBD1. The V gene's germline CDR1 is MDHEN and CDR2 SYDVKM. The V and J ends lost 4 bases and 4 bases, in that order; junction bases with no gene match: 9. The CDR3 runs to 15 residues. The DNA of the CDR3 is TGTGCCAGCAGTTCTCGGACAGGCGGAGGCTATGGCTACACCTTC. This translates into CASSSRTGGGYGYTF.

This clone turned up a few times. The rearrangement uses TRBV7-9 and TRBJ2-7; 10 bases line up with TRBD1. With 1 base clipped from V and 1 base from J, the junction kept 7 bases outside the gene matches. CDR1 is SEHNR, CDR2 FQNEAQ, per germline (reference sequence). This CDR3 comprises 17 residues. As DNA, the CDR3 is TGTGCCAGCAGCTTAGGGGATCGGACAGGGGGATCCTACGAGCAGTACTTC. It translates to CASSLGDRTGGSYEQYF.

The rearrangement links TRBV7-2 to TRBJ2-7; 10 nucleotides match TRBD2. Germline V gene data show CDR1 as SGHTA and CDR2 as FQGNSA. Losses at the gene ends were 7 bases for V and 0 bases for J; bases not matched to a gene: 9. The CDR3 sequence is 16 residues long. The CDR3 bases are TGTGCCAGCACTTGGGTAGCGGGAGGCCTCTCCTACGAGCAGTACTTC. Its translation is CASTWVAGGLSYEQYF.

This clone was detected only once. The gene calls are TRBV10-3 and TRBJ2-2, with 12 bases matching TRBD2. The CDR3 has 20 residues. Trimming at V came to 8 bases and at J to 1 base, leaving 17 bases not matched to a gene. CDR1 ENHRY and CDR2 SYGVKD come from the germline V gene. The chain's CDR3 is CAIGGGKTSGSHVNTGELFF. The CDR3 region has the DNA TGTGCCATCGGGGGGGGCAAGACTAGCGGGAGCCACGTGAACACCGGGGAGCTGTTTTTT.

This rearrangement joins TRBV28 to TRBJ2-5; TRBD2 might be the D (6 bases). The CDR3 extends over 16 amino acids. Germline CDR1 reads MDHEN; CDR2 reads SYDVKM. Trimming pared 4 bases from V and 5 bases from J, leaving 20 bases between. CDR3 in amino acids: CASSSQGGVLGETQYF. The CDR3, as DNA: TGTGCCAGCAGTTCCCAGGGAGGCGTTCTTGGGGAGACCCAGTACTTC.

The chain is built from TRBV28 and TRBJ2-2; 13 bases are shared with TRBD2. This CDR3 is 17 amino acids long. Germline V gene data show CDR1 as MDHEN and CDR2 as SYDVKM. After removal of 6 bases from V and 3 bases from J, the junction contained 7 bases not matched to a gene. CDR3 amino acids: CASSPGLAGPYTGELFF. DNA for the CDR3: TGTGCCAGCAGCCCGGGACTAGCGGGGCCTTACACCGGGGAGCTGTTTTTT.

The chain is built from TRBV11-2 and TRBJ1-2, with D unclear. The CDR3 consists of 12 residues. V was pared by 5 bases and J by 6 bases, with 10 bases between. CDR1 is SGHAT, CDR2 FQNNGV, per germline. The CDR3 is CASSRAGNGYTF. As DNA, the CDR3 is TGTGCCAGCAGCCGGGCCGGGAATGGCTACACCTTC.

This clone was counted a single time. The chain recombines TRBV2 with TRBJ2-1; 11 positions match TRBD2. Looked up from germline, CDR1 is SNHLY and CDR2 is FYNNEI. Trimming cost V 5 bases and J 6 bases; bases outside gene matches: 3. This CDR3 is 14 amino acids long. The CDR3 nucleotides are TGTGCCAGCAGTAATAGCGGGAGGGCCAATGAGCAGTTCTTC. It is translated as CASSNSGRANEQFF. The whole variable domain, filled in from reference TRBV2 and TRBJ2-1, reads EPEVTQTPSHQVTQMGQEVILRCVPISNHLYFYWYRQILGQKVEFLVSFYNNEISEKSEIFDDQFSVERPDGSNFTLKIRSTKLEDSAMYFCASSNSGRANEQFFGPGTRLTVL.

This clone was seen a handful of times. V gene TRBV4-3 combines with J gene TRBJ2-1; TRBD2 might be the D (5 bases). This CDR3 is built from 17 residues. The V end was cut by 0 bases, the J end by 2 bases, with 14 bases between. The V gene's germline CDR1 is LGHNA and CDR2 YSLEER. CDR3 amino acids: CASSQDRAAGAYNEQFF. The CDR3 DNA reads as TGCGCCAGCAGCCAAGATCGAGCGGCCGGCGCCTACAATGAGCAGTTCTTC.

This chain links TRBV20-1 with TRBJ2-2; D gene ambiguous. CDR1 and CDR2 from the germline V gene are DFQATT and SNEGSKA (reference sequence). V was shortened by 3 bases and J by 2 bases, with 7 bases between the two germline ends. The CDR3 loop spans 13 amino acids. DNA of the CDR3: TGCAGTGCTAGTTCCCCTAACACCGGGGAGCTGTTTTTT. Translating gives CSASSPNTGELFF.

The CDR3 is CASSEQAKGYTF. In DNA, the CDR3 is TGCGCCAGCAGTGAACAGGCTAAGGGCTACACCTTC. The rearrangement links TRBV5-1 to TRBJ1-2, with D possibly being TRBD1 (5 bases). Germline V gene data show CDR1 as SGHRS and CDR2 as YFSETQ. Trimming cost V 5 bases and J 8 bases, with 13 bases left between them. CDR3 length: 12 residues.

This clone was seen more than once but under ten times. CDR3 in amino acids: CASSPGVSYGYTF. The CDR3 bases are TGTGCCAGCTCACCGGGAGTATCATATGGCTACACCTTC. The V and J genes are TRBV18 and TRBJ1-2; D remains unclear. The CDR3 runs to 13 residues. V lost 3 bases to trimming and J lost 5 bases, with 10 bases between them. Germline CDR1 reads KGHSH; CDR2 reads LQKENI.

This chain uses TRBV28 with TRBJ1-1; D call uncertain. The V gene lost 1 base and the J gene lost 2 bases, with 11 bases spanning the gap. Germline V gives CDR1 MDHEN, CDR2 SYDVKM. The CDR3 totals 15 residues. CDR3 in DNA: TGTGCCAGCAGTTTATTATGGGGAGATAACACTGAAGCTTTCTTT. It translates to CASSLLWGDNTEAFF.